This TCR beta chain is drawn from a study of cytomegalovirus exposure and HLA in healthy donors. CDR1 is SEHNR, CDR2 FQNEAQ, per germline (reference sequence). The CDR3 is 15 residues long. With 5 bases removed from V and 2 bases from J, the gap between germline ends came to 13 bases. The PCR employed 60 Vbeta primers together with 13 Jbeta primers. Method: immunoSEQ multiplex PCR; TCRdb's copy keeps in-frame clones and lacks some. The profile shows approximately 160,000 clones, around 77% of them singletons. Study-wide results and limits: Later analysis suggested links between common viral pathogens and several top significant clusters. DRB1 had the most TCR associations and HLA-C the fewest, a later analysis found, with rates varying by HLA locus. In an earlier analysis, in approximately 630 donors, most V segments appeared productive either ~90% or ~30% of the time.

With regard to this clone: Its target is unknown.

This clonotype was sampled from a woman aged 25-40 years in good health and CMV-seronegative. The rearrangement links TRBV7-9 to TRBJ2-1; D is unresolved. The sample taken for sequencing was PBMCs. CDR3 sequence (DNA): TGTGCCAGCAGCCCCCCGGTGGTTGCCTACAATGAGCAGTTCTTC. It encodes CASSPPVVAYNEQFF. Full variable domain (missing parts from reference TRBV7-9 and TRBJ2-1): DTGVSQNPRHKITKRGQNVTFRCDPISEHNRLYWYRQTLGQGPEFLTYFQNEAQLEKSRLLSDRFSAERPKGSFSTLEIQRTEQGDSAMYLCASSPPVVAYNEQFFGPGTRLTVL.